The clone carrying this TCR beta chain showed up just once. Antigen unknown. Other DNA variants within this sample encode the same CDR3. The germline gives CDR1 SGHRS, CDR2 YFSETQ. There are 15 residues in the CDR3. V was pared by 0 bases and J by 2 bases, with 8 bases between. Sequenced by immunoSEQ multiplex PCR; TCRdb stores in-frame clones only, minus some. The sample consists of fewer than 85,000 clones, roughly 80% of them appearing once. The source of the sample is a study of T cell clones after liver transplantation. Study-level information: Immunosuppression withdrawal was tried within 2 years after liver transplantation in this trial. Until 12-24 months post-transplant, subjects got standard immunosuppression and no induction. Study results and limitations: Donor-reactive sequences fell more than third party-reactive ones, suggesting partial deletion. Low donor cell numbers restricted donor-reactive repertoire measurement in two subjects.

This sequence originates from a human patient who received a liver transplant. Some T cells may have originated in the graft donor. Material: CD4+ T cells from blood, obtained at the 22-month timepoint. The chain carries TRBV5-1 and TRBJ2-2, with unresolved D. Here the CDR3 DNA reads TGCGCCAGCAGCTTGGGTCTACTAAACACCGGGGAGCTGTTTTTT. This gives the protein CASSLGLLNTGELFF.